This TCR beta chain was sequenced for a study of type 1 and type 2 diabetes patients. On the study more broadly: CD4+ or CD8+ T cells were positively selected from PBMCs with microbeads.

Whole-study findings and limits: A median of one highly-expanded CD4+ clone, covering under 4% of reads, occurred in type 2 diabetes.

This CDR3 has 13 residues. Germline CDR1 is DFQATT and CDR2 is SNEGSKA (reference sequence). The V end lost 2 bases, the J end lost 7 bases, and 14 bases lay between the germline ends. The PCR template was genomic DNA. Multiplex PCR with 30 forward and 13 reverse primers amplified the TCR beta CDR3. Each CDR3 protein gets one entry after TCRdb re-called the multiplex PCR reads with MiXCR. The table includes 250,000 or so distinct CDR3 sequences, approximately 45% detected once. Standard classification criteria confirmed type 1 or type 2 diabetes in all patients. No donor had another autoimmune disease or recent infection within four weeks. Concerning this clonotype itself: The antigen remains unidentified.

Sequencing was done on a sample of peripheral blood mononuclear cells (PBMCs). The clonotype was recovered from a man aged 18-30 years with type 2 diabetes. The gene calls are TRBV20-1 and TRBJ1-2, with D hard to call. The CDR3 DNA sequence: TGCAGTGCTAGATTAGTGAAATCCCGTGGCTACACCTTC. Translation: CSARLVKSRGYTF.